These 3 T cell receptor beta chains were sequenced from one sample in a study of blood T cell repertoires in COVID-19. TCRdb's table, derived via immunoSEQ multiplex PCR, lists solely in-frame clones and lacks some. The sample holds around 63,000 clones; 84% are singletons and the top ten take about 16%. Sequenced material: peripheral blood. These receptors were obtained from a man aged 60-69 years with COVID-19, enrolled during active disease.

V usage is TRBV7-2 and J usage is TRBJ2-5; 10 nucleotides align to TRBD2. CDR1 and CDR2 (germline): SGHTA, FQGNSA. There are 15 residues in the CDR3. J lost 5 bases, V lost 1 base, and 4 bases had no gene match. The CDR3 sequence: CASSLVSGGFETQYF. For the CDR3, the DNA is TGTGCCAGCAGCTTAGTTAGCGGGGGGTTTGAGACCCAGTACTTC.

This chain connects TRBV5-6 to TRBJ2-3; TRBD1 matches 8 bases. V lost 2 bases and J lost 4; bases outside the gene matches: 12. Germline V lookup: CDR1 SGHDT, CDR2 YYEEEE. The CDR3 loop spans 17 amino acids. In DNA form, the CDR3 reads TGTGCCAGCAGCTTAGTCATTGGACAGGGAGTAGCAGATACGCAGTATTTT. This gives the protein CASSLVIGQGVADTQYF.

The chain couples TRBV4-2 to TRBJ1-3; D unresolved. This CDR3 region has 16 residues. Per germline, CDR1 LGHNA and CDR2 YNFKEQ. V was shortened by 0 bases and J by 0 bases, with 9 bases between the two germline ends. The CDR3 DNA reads TGTGCCAGCAGCCAAGATATGGCGGACTCTGGAAACACCATATATTTT. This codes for CASSQDMADSGNTIYF.